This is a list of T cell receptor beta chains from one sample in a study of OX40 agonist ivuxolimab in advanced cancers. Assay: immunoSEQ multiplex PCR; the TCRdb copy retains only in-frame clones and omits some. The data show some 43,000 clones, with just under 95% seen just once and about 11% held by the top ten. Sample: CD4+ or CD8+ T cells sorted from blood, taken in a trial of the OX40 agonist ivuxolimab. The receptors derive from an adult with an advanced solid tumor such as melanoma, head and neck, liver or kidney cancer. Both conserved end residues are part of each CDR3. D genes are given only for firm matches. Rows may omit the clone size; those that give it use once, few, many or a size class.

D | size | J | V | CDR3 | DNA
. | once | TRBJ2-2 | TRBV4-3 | CASSQDYITNTGELFF | TGCGCCAGCAGCCAAGACTACATCACGAACACCGGGGAGCTGTTTTTT
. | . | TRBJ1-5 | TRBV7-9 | CASSSIGSNQPQHF | TGTGCCAGCAGCTCAATTGGGAGCAATCAGCCCCAGCATTTT
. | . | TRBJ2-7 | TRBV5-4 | CASVDGYEQYF | TGTGCCAGCGTGGACGGTTACGAGCAGTACTTC
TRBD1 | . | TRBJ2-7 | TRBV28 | CASSMGQGLHEQYF | TGTGCCAGCAGCATGGGACAGGGTCTCCACGAGCAGTACTTC
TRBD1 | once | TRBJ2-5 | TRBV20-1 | CSGRQGETQYF | TGCAGTGGAAGACAGGGGGAGACCCAGTACTTC
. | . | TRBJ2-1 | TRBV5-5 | CASSLTEIYNEQFF | TGTGCCAGCAGCCTGACAGAGATATACAATGAGCAGTTCTTC
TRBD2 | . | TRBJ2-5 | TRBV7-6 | CASSLGSGGGSWETQYF | TGTGCCAGCAGCTTAGGGTCGGGCGGCGGGAGTTGGGAGACCCAGTACTTC
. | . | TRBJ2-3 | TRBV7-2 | CASSLPSVIFTDTQYF | TGTGCCAGCAGCTTACCCTCCGTAATATTCACAGATACGCAGTATTTT
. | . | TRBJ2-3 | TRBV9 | CASSVSGIVPDTQYF | TGTGCCAGCAGCGTTTCCGGGATAGTGCCAGATACGCAGTATTTT
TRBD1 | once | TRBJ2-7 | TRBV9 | CASSAGGWDEQYF | TGTGCCAGCAGCGCAGGGGGCTGGGACGAGCAGTACTTC
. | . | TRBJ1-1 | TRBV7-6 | CASSPGFSPPRTEAFF | TGTGCCAGCAGCCCAGGTTTTTCTCCCCCCCGCACTGAAGCTTTCTTT
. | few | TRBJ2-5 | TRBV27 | CASSLFPGKETQYF | TGTGCCAGCAGTTTATTCCCCGGGAAAGAGACCCAGTACTTC
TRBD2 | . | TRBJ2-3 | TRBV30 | CAGDSGGDTQYF | TGTGCCGGGGACAGCGGGGGGGATACGCAGTATTTT
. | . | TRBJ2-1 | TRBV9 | CASSVEGTNNEQFF | TGTGCCAGCAGCGTAGAAGGGACAAATAATGAGCAGTTCTTC
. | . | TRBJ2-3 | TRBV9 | CASSPRIRTDTQYF | TGTGCCAGCAGCCCGAGGATACGCACAGATACGCAGTATTTT
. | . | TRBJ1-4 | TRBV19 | CASSIDRGQASANEKLFF | TGTGCCAGTAGTATAGATCGGGGCCAGGCCTCGGCTAATGAAAAACTGTTTTTT
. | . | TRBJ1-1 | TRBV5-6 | CASSWNTEAFF | TGTGCCAGTTCGTGGAACACTGAAGCTTTCTTT
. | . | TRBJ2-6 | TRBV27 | CASSSGASGANVLTF | TGTGCCAGCAGTTCCGGCGCATCTGGGGCCAACGTCCTGACTTTC
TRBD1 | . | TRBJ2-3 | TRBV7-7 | CASSLAPYAGQGVTDTQYF | TGTGCTAGCAGCTTAGCCCCTTACGCTGGACAGGGGGTAACAGATACGCAGTATTTT
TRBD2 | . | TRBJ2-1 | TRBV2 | CASRRTSGRAFNEQFF | TGTGCCAGCAGAAGGACTAGCGGGAGAGCCTTCAATGAGCAGTTCTTC
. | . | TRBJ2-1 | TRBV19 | CASSISGSEQFF | TGTGCCAGTAGTATCAGCGGGTCTGAGCAGTTCTTC
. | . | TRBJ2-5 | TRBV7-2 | CASSLALRLGETQYF | TGTGCCAGCAGCTTAGCCTTGAGGCTTGGAGAGACCCAGTACTTC
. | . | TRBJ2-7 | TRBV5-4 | CASSLGSLGEQYF | TGTGCCAGCAGCTTGGGTTCTTTGGGGGAGCAGTACTTC
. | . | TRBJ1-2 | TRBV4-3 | CASSQVLGPVYGYTF | TGCGCCAGCAGCCAAGTCTTAGGCCCGGTCTATGGCTACACCTTC
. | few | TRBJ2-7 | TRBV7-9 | CASSSRSYEQYF | TGTGCCAGCAGCTCACGGTCCTACGAGCAGTACTTC
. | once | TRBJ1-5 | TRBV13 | CASSLGGLGGNQPQHF | TGTGCCAGCAGCTTAGGGGGTCTAGGTGGCAATCAGCCCCAGCATTTT
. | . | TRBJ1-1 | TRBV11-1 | CASTSGGRTEAFF | TGTGCCAGCACCTCCGGGGGCCGAACTGAAGCTTTCTTT
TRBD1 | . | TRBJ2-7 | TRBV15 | CATADRVSYEQYF | TGTGCCACCGCGGACAGGGTTTCCTACGAGCAGTACTTC
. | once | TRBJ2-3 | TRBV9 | CASSGLDLATDTQYF | TGTGCCAGCAGCGGTTTAGACTTGGCGACAGATACGCAGTATTTT
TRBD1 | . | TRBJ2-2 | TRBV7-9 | CASSVRGYTGELFF | TGTGCCAGCAGCGTCAGGGGGTACACCGGGGAGCTGTTTTTT
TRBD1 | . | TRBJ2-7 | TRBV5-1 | CASSLRQGIRAYEQYF | TGCGCCAGCAGCCTACGACAGGGGATCAGAGCCTACGAGCAGTACTTC